A single sample is the source of the 5 T cell receptor beta chains below, sequenced in a study of T cells in Graves' hyperthyroidism and ophthalmopathy. The investigators amplified TCR beta CDR3 regions from RNA transcripts. The HTBI primer set drove a first-round RT-PCR of the TCR CDR3. TCRdb processed the multiplex PCR reads anew with MiXCR; each CDR3 protein has one entry. The sample includes hundreds of thousands of distinct CDR3 sequences, about a third seen only once; the top ten take roughly 30%. The sequenced sample consisted of blood. Receptor source: a woman in her thirties or forties with Graves' hyperthyroidism.

This clonotype has more than one count but fewer than ten. The gene calls are TRBV2 and TRBJ1-2; the D gene is possibly TRBD1 (5 bases). V was clipped by 3 bases and J by 4 bases, with 12 bases between them. This CDR3 contains 14 residues. Germline CDR1 SNHLY, CDR2 FYNNEI. DNA of the CDR3: TGTGCCAGCAGTGATCAGGGTTTCTCCTATGGCTACACCTTC. It translates to CASSDQGFSYGYTF.

As regards this clonotype: Its ends do not fully match the called genes, so a read error is possible. The rearrangement uses TRBV5-1 and TRBJ1-1, with 9 bases aligning to TRBD1. The length of the CDR3 is 16 residues. The germline CDR1 and CDR2 sequences are SGHRS and YFSETQ. The CDR3 nucleotides are TGTGCCAGCAGCTTGGGACAGGGAGCCATGAACACTGAAGCTTTCTTT. It is translated as CASSLGQGAMNTEAFF. The full variable domain, its missing parts supplied by reference TRBV5-1 and TRBJ1-1, is KAGVTQTPRYLIKTRGQQVTLSCSPISGHRSVSWYQQTPGQGLQFLFEYFSETQRNKGNFPGRFSGRQFSNSRSEMNVSTLELGDSALYLCASSLGQGAMNTEAFFGQGTRLTVV.

This clonotype occurred many times. The chain couples TRBV2 to TRBJ2-2, with 9 bases identical to TRBD2. The germline CDR1 and CDR2 sequences are SNHLY and FYNNEI. This CDR3 region has 17 residues. V dropped 1 base and J dropped 5; count of bases not matched to a gene: 8. CDR3 amino acids: CASSEEVAGARTGELFF. In nucleotides, the CDR3 is TGTGCCAGCAGTGAAGAGGTAGCGGGGGCCCGGACCGGGGAGCTGTTTTTT. Together with reference TRBV2 and TRBJ2-2, the CDR3 gives the full variable domain: EPEVTQTPSHQVTQMGQEVILRCVPISNHLYFYWYRQILGQKVEFLVSFYNNEISEKSEIFDDQFSVERPDGSNFTLKIRSTKLEDSAMYFCASSEEVAGARTGELFFGEGSRLTVL.

The CDR3 protein is CASGSGQIQETQYF. In DNA, the CDR3 is TGTGCTAGTGGTTCGGGACAGATCCAAGAGACCCAGTACTTC. This chain connects TRBV12-5 to TRBJ2-7, with 7 bases that match TRBD1. TRBJ2-5 explains the end of the DNA better; the J call may be wrong. CDR1 LGHNT and CDR2 FRNRAP come from the germline V gene. The CDR3 loop spans 14 amino acids.

This clonotype showed up many times. The chain combines TRBV20-1 with TRBJ2-7; no definite D call. There are 17 residues in the CDR3. With 3 bases removed from V and 4 bases from J, the gap between germline ends came to 25 bases. The germline V gene has CDR1 DFQATT and CDR2 SNEGSKA (reference sequence). In DNA form, the CDR3 reads TGCAGTGCTAGCATGACTCAACCCCCCTACGTCTCTTACGAGCAGTACTTC. Its translation: CSASMTQPPYVSYEQYF.